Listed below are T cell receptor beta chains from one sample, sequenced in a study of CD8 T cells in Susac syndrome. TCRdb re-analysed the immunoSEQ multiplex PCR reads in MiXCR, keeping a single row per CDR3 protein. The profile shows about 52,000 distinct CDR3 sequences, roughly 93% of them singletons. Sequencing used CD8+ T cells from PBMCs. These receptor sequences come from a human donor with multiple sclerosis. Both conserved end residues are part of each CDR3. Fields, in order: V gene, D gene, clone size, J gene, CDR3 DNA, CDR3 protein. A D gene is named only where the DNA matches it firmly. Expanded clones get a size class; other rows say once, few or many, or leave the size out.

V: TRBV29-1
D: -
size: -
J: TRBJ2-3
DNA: TGCAGCGTTGAAGGCGGGGACACAGATACGCAGTATTTT
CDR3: CSVEGGDTDTQYF

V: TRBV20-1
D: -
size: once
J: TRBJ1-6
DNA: TGCAGTGCTAAACAGCTTAATTCACCCCTCCACTTT
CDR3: CSAKQLNSPLHF

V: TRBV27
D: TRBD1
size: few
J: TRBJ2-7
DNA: TGTGCCAGCAGCATTGGGACAGGGGAGCAGTACTTC
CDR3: CASSIGTGEQYF

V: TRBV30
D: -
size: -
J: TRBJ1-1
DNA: TGTGCCTGGGACTTTATAGGGGCAACTGAAGCTTTCTTT
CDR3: CAWDFIGATEAFF

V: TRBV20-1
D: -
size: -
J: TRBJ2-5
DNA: TGCAGTGCCGAGGTGGGGGCCTTCAACTTCATTCAAGAGACCCAGTACTTC
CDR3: CSAEVGAFNFIQETQYF

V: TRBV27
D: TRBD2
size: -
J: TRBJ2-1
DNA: TGTGCCAGCAGTTTAGGCGGGGGGGAGTACAATGAGCAGTTCTTC
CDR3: CASSLGGGEYNEQFF

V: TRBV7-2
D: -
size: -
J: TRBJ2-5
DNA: TGTGCCAGCAGTCCGGATCGGGGGGCGGGTCGAGAGACCCAGTACTTC
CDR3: CASSPDRGAGRETQYF

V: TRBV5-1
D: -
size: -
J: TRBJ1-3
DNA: TGCGCCAGCAGCCGGACCCCGATGTCGGCCTTCACCGGGAACACCATATATTTT
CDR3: CASSRTPMSAFTGNTIYF

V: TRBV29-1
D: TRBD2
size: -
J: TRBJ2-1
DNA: TGCAGCTCCGGGCCGGCTAGCGGGGGGGTAAGCTCCTACAATGAGCAGTTCTTC
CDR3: CSSGPASGGVSSYNEQFF

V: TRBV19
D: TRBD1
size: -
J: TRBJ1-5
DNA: TGTGCCAGTAGTGTCCGGACAGGAGTATCCCTCAATCAGCCCCAGCATTTT
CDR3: CASSVRTGVSLNQPQHF

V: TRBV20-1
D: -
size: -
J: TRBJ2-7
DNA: TGCAGTGCTAAAAGGATCGGGGAGACCTACGAGCAGTACTTC
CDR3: CSAKRIGETYEQYF

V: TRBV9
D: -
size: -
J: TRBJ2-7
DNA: TGTGCCAGCAGCGTAGGGGGAGCAGGGACCTACGAGCAGTACTTC
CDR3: CASSVGGAGTYEQYF

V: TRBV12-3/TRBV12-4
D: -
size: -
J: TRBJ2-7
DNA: TGTGCCAGTCGACGAAAAGGGAGCTCCTACGAGCAGTACTTC
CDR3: CASRRKGSSYEQYF

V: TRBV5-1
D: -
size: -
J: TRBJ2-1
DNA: TGCGCCAGCAGCTTCGGCTTCGGCGCCTACAATGAGCAGTTCTTC
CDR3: CASSFGFGAYNEQFF

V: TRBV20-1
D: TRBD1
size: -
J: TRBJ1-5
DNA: TGCAGTGCTAGTGGCTTCGCCGGGACAGGGCGCCCCAATCAGCCCCAGCATTTT
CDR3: CSASGFAGTGRPNQPQHF

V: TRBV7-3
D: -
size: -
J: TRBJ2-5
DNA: TGTGCCAGCAGCCCTTCCGGTGGAGGGCAAGAGACCCAGTACTTC
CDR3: CASSPSGGGQETQYF

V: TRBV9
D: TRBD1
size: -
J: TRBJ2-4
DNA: TGTGCCAGCAGCGTATCACAGGGGCGGGCCAAAAACATTCAGTACTTC
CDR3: CASSVSQGRAKNIQYF

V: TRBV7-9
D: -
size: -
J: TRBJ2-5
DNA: TGTGCCAGCAGCCTGTACAGGGGGGGTCAAGAGACCCAGTACTTC
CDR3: CASSLYRGGQETQYF

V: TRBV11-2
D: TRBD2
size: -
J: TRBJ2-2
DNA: TGTGCCAGCAGCTTCAGGCGGGGAGCGGGGCCCTCTGGGGAGCTGTTTTTT
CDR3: CASSFRRGAGPSGELFF

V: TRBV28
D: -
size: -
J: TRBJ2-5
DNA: TGTGCCAGCAGTCGCCATTGGGAACGCCAAGAGACCCAGTACTTC
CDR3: CASSRHWERQETQYF

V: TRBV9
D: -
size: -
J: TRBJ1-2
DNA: TGTGCCAGCAGCGTAGGATCCGGCCAGGGTAACTATGGCTACACCTTC
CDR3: CASSVGSGQGNYGYTF

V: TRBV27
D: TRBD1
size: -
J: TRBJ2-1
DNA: TGTGCCAGCAGTCCCTCAACAGGGGGCGATGAGCAGTTCTTC
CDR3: CASSPSTGGDEQFF

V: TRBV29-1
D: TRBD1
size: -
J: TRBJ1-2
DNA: TGCAGCGTTGACCACTGGGACAGGGGGGAAGGCTACACCTTC
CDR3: CSVDHWDRGEGYTF

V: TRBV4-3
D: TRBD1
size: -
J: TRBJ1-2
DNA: TGCGCCAGCAGCCAAGAACGCCAGGGGGGCTATGGCTACACCTTC
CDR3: CASSQERQGGYGYTF

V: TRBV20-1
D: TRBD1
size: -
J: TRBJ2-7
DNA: TGCAGTGCCTTGCCGGGACAGGGTAACGAGCAGTACTTC
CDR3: CSALPGQGNEQYF

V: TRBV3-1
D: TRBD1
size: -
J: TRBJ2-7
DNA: TGTGCCAGCAGCCATCAAACGCAGGGGGACTACGAGCAGTACTTC
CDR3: CASSHQTQGDYEQYF

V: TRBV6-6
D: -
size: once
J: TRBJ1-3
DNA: TGTGCCAGCAGCCCCCGTGGGGGCTTGTCAAACACCATATATTTT
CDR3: CASSPRGGLSNTIYF

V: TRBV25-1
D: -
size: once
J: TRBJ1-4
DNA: TGTGCCAGCAGTGATCGGGTAATGAACGAAAAACTGTTTTTT
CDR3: CASSDRVMNEKLFF

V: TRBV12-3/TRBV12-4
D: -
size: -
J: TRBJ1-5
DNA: TGTGCCAGCAGCAGTCCCAGGGAGAGCAATCAGCCCCAGCATTTT
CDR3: CASSSPRESNQPQHF

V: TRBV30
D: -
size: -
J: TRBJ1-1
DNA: TGTGCCTGGAGTTGTTCAGGGCCCCGATGTTGGGCTTTCTTT
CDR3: CAWSCSGPRCWAFF

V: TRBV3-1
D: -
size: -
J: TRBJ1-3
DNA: TGTGCCAGCAGCCAAGTAGGGAGTGGAAACACCATATATTTT
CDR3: CASSQVGSGNTIYF

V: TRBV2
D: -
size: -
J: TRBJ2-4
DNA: TGTGCCAGCTTTCATTCGGGGGCTCTAGCCAAAAACATTCAGTACTTC
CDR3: CASFHSGALAKNIQYF

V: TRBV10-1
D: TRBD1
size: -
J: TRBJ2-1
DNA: TGCGCCAGCAGCTCTGACAGGGTCAACTACAATGAGCAGTTCTTC
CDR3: CASSSDRVNYNEQFF

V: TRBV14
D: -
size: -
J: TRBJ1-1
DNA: TGTGCCAGCAGCCCTGGGGGAGGGCTTCTTACTGAAGCTTTCTTT
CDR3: CASSPGGGLLTEAFF

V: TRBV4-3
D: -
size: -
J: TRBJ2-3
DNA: TGCGCCAGCAGCCAATCTCCGTCGATGGGGAGCACAGATACGCAGTATTTT
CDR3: CASSQSPSMGSTDTQYF

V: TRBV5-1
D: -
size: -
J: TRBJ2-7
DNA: TGCGCCAGCAGCTCGACAGGACCTTACGAGCAGTACTTC
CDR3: CASSSTGPYEQYF

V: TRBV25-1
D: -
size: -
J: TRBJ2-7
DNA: TGTGCCAGCAGCGCCCGGGATGGGGTTCCAGGCGAGCAGTACTTC
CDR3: CASSARDGVPGEQYF

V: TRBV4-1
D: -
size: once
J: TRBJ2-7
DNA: TGCGCCAGCGGTCCCGGGGCCCGCTCCTACGAGCAGTACTTC
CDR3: CASGPGARSYEQYF

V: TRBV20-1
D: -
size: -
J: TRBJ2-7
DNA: TGCAGTCCTCAGGCGAGGGTAAGCTACGAGCAGTACTTC
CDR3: CSPQARVSYEQYF

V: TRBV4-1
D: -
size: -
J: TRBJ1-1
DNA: TGCGCCAGCAGCCAAGATTGGCAGGGTGAAATTGAAGCTTTCTTT
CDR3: CASSQDWQGEIEAFF

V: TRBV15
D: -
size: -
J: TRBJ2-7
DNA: TGTGCCACCAGCAGAGAGTTTGGGAGGACCAGGTACGAGCAGTACTTC
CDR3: CATSREFGRTRYEQYF

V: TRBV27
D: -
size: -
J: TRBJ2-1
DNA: TGTGCCAGCAGTTTACGCTCGGTCAATGAGCAGTTCTTC
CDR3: CASSLRSVNEQFF

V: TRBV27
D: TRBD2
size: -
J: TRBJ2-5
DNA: TGTGCCAGCAGTTTAAGGGTTTGGGGGGGAGAGACCCAGTACTTC
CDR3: CASSLRVWGGETQYF

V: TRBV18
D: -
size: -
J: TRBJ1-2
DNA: TGTGCCAGCTCGTTAGCCGGGGGGCTGGACTATGGCTACACCTTC
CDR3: CASSLAGGLDYGYTF

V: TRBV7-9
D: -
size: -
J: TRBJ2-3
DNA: TGTGCCAGCAGCTCCCGAGATCAAGACACAGATACGCAGTATTTT
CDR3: CASSSRDQDTDTQYF

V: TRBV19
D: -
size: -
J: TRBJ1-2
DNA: TGTGCCAGTAGTGTCAGGGTGGACTATGGCTACACCTTC
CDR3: CASSVRVDYGYTF

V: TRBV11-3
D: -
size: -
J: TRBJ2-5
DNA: TGTGCCAGCAGCTCCCTGGGGTCCAGACAAGAGACCCAGTACTTC
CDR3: CASSSLGSRQETQYF

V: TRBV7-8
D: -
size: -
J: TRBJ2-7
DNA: TGTGCCAGCAGCTTACAGCTTAAGAGCTACGAGCAGTACTTC
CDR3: CASSLQLKSYEQYF

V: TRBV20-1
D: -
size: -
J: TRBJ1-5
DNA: TGCAGTGCTAGAGAGGAGGGGACGGGACAGCCCCAGCATTTT
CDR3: CSAREEGTGQPQHF

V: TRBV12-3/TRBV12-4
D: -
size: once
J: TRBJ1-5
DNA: TGTGCCAGCAGTTTAGATCAGCCCCAGCATTTT
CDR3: CASSLDQPQHF

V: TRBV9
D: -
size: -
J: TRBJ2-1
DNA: TGTGCCAGCAGCGTAGATGGGTCCACGCCTGGGCAGTTCTTC
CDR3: CASSVDGSTPGQFF

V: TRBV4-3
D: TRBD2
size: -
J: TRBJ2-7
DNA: TGCGCCAGCAGCCAAGCGAGGACGGGGGGGGCCTACGAGCAGTACTTC
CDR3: CASSQARTGGAYEQYF

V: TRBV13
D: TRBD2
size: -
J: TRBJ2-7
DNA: TGTGCCAGCAGCTCACACGGGGGGTACTACTCCTACGAGCAGTACTTC
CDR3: CASSSHGGYYSYEQYF

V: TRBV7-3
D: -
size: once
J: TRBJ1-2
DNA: TGTGCCAGCAGCTTAAACGGCAGGGGATCCTATGGCTACACCTTC
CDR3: CASSLNGRGSYGYTF

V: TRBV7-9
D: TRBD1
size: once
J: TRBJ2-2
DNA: TGTGCCAGCAGCTTACGTAAGGGGGCTACCTACGGGGAGCTGTTTTTT
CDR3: CASSLRKGATYGELFF

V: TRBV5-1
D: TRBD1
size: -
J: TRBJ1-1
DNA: TGCGCCAGCAGCAATCAGACAGGGGCCACTGAAGCTTTCTTT
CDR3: CASSNQTGATEAFF

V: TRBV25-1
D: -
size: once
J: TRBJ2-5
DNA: TGTGCCAGCAGTGAATGGACGGCGGGAGAGACCCAGTACTTC
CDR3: CASSEWTAGETQYF

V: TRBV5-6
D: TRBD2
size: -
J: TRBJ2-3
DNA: TGTGCCAGCAGCTTGGCCCTAGCGGGGGGGGCAGATACGCAGTATTTT
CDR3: CASSLALAGGADTQYF